Listed below are T cell receptor beta chains from one sample, sequenced in a study of patients and donors after allogeneic stem cell transplantation. TCRdb called the RT-PCR reads again in MiXCR, with one record for every CDR3 protein. The sample lists 400,000 to 450,000 distinct CDR3 sequences, more than 15% occurring once. The sequenced sample was blood, either unsorted or a sorted T cell fraction (not recorded which). These receptors all stem from a human donor who was either an allogeneic HSCT recipient or a stem cell or donor lymphocyte infusion donor (not recorded which). It is not recorded whose cells these are; they may come from a transplant donor. Each CDR3 is given with its conserved first and last residue. The D gene is left open where the match is weak. The size entry is marked missing in some rows and otherwise reads once, few, many or a size class.

V	size	J	D	CDR3	DNA
TRBV6-5	few	TRBJ1-1	TRBD1	CASSLPGRGGTEAFF	TGTGCCAGCAGTTTACCTGGCAGGGGGGGCACTGAAGCTTTCTTT
TRBV5-1	many	TRBJ2-7	TRBD2	CASKNLAGVREQYF	TGCGCCAGCAAAAACCTAGCGGGAGTCCGCGAGCAGTACTTC
TRBV6-1	.	TRBJ1-2	TRBD1	CASSQTTGASNYGYTF	TGTGCCAGCAGTCAAACAACAGGGGCCTCTAACTATGGCTACACCTTC
TRBV6-1	.	TRBJ1-2	.	CASSELADYGYTF	TGTGCCAGCAGTGAACTCGCAGATTATGGCTACACCTTC
TRBV20-1	few	TRBJ2-7	TRBD1	CSAVDYTGAKTSYEQYF	TGCAGTGCAGTAGATTATACAGGGGCGAAAACCTCCTACGAGCAGTACTTC
TRBV2	.	TRBJ1-5	TRBD1	CASSEGQGGQPQHF	TGTGCCAGCAGTGAAGGACAGGGAGGTCAGCCCCAGCATTTT
TRBV7-2	.	TRBJ1-2	TRBD1	CASSTGPTGGGYGYTF	TGTGCCAGCAGCACGGGCCCGACAGGGGGCGGCTATGGCTACACCTTC
TRBV12-3/TRBV12-4	.	TRBJ2-7	TRBD2	CASRKLAGYEQYF	TGTGCCAGCAGAAAACTAGCGGGATACGAGCAGTACTTC
TRBV11-2	few	TRBJ2-7	.	CASSSVRGGASSYEQYF	TGTGCCAGCAGCTCCGTTCGTGGAGGGGCGTCATCCTACGAGCAGTACTTC
TRBV15	few	TRBJ2-3	TRBD2	CATSRDTGGRGDTQYF	TGTGCCACCAGCAGAGATACGGGGGGGCGAGGGGATACGCAGTATTTT
TRBV20-1	.	TRBJ2-1	.	CSAREWGEQFF	TGCAGTGCTAGAGAGTGGGGTGAGCAGTTCTTC
TRBV28	few	TRBJ1-5	.	CASSARDLGNQPQHF	TGTGCCAGCTCAGCGAGGGATTTAGGGAATCAGCCCCAGCATTTT
TRBV5-6	.	TRBJ1-1	.	CASSLALRKQQNTEAFF	TGTGCCAGCAGCTTGGCTCTTCGAAAACAGCAGAACACTGAAGCTTTCTTT
TRBV20-1	.	TRBJ2-2	TRBD2	CSADGLAGGPGELFF	TGCAGTGCCGACGGACTAGCGGGGGGGCCCGGGGAGCTGTTTTTT
TRBV12-3/TRBV12-4	.	TRBJ1-5	TRBD1	CASSPIGGQGSNQPQHF	TGTGCCAGCAGCCCCATAGGGGGACAGGGCTCCAATCAGCCCCAGCATTTT
TRBV11-2	.	TRBJ2-5	.	CASSFQFSEAETQYF	TGTGCCAGCAGCTTCCAGTTTAGTGAGGCAGAGACCCAGTACTTC
TRBV28	.	TRBJ2-7	.	CASIPRDLPYEQYF	TGTGCCAGCATCCCCCGGGACTTACCTTACGAGCAGTACTTC
TRBV5-5	many	TRBJ1-4	.	CASSLINVGLFF	TGTGCCAGCAGCTTGATTAATGTCGGACTGTTTTTT
TRBV10-3	.	TRBJ1-1	TRBD1	CAIRQGSHAFF	TGTGCCATCAGACAGGGGAGTCACGCTTTCTTT
TRBV9	.	TRBJ1-2	TRBD1	CASSGGTGSTGYTF	TGTGCCAGCAGCGGAGGGACAGGCAGTACGGGCTACACCTTC
TRBV2	.	TRBJ1-1	.	CASSEVNTEAFF	TGTGCCAGCAGTGAGGTGAACACTGAAGCTTTCTTT
TRBV3-1	many	TRBJ2-2	.	CASSLDRKGELFF	TGTGCCAGCAGCCTCGACAGGAAGGGGGAGCTGTTTTTT
TRBV4-1	.	TRBJ1-2	.	CASSQETAWGGYTF	TGCGCCAGCAGCCAAGAGACAGCGTGGGGTGGCTACACCTTC
TRBV5-1	few	TRBJ1-5	.	CASSMGGNQPQHF	TGCGCCAGCAGCATGGGGGGGAATCAGCCCCAGCATTTT
TRBV29-1	many	TRBJ2-7	TRBD1	CSVELDRAGEQYF	TGCAGCGTTGAACTGGACAGGGCTGGGGAGCAGTACTTC
TRBV5-1	few	TRBJ2-5	.	CASSLASGGGQETQYF	TGCGCCAGCAGCTTGGCCTCAGGAGGGGGGCAAGAGACCCAGTACTTC
TRBV30	few	TRBJ1-1	TRBD1	CAWRTGTDTEAFF	TGTGCCTGGAGGACCGGGACAGACACTGAAGCTTTCTTT
TRBV27	few	TRBJ2-1	.	CASRVKVGTYNEQFF	TGTGCCAGCAGGGTAAAAGTAGGGACCTACAATGAGCAGTTCTTC
TRBV6-1	few	TRBJ2-2	TRBD2	CASARTSGGSNTGELFF	TGTGCCAGCGCCAGGACTAGCGGAGGTTCGAACACCGGGGAGCTGTTTTTT
TRBV7-8	.	TRBJ2-3	TRBD2	CASSLPSGGAKGTDTQYF	TGTGCCAGCAGCTTACCTAGCGGGGGGGCAAAGGGCACAGATACGCAGTATTTT
TRBV9	.	TRBJ2-5	.	CASSARDAWGYQETQYF	TGTGCCAGCAGCGCTCGGGACGCCTGGGGGTACCAAGAGACCCAGTACTTC
TRBV11-3	few	TRBJ1-1	.	CASSGNRPGRPAF	TGTGCCAGCAGCGGGAATCGTCCGGGACGTCCTGCCTTT
TRBV12-3/TRBV12-4	.	TRBJ2-3	TRBD2	CASSFLAGAADTQYF	TGTGCCAGCAGTTTCTTAGCGGGAGCCGCAGATACGCAGTATTTT
TRBV28	few	TRBJ1-1	.	CASSLVGVNTEAFF	TGTGCCAGCAGTTTAGTGGGAGTGAACACTGAAGCTTTCTTT
TRBV4-1	few	TRBJ1-4	TRBD1	CASSQAPGQGEKLFF	TGCGCCAGCAGCCAAGCGCCGGGACAGGGAGAAAAACTGTTTTTT
TRBV7-2	many	TRBJ1-1	TRBD1	CASSSRQGGTEAFF	TGTGCCAGCAGCTCCAGACAGGGCGGGACTGAAGCTTTCTTT
TRBV6-2/TRBV6-3	few	TRBJ1-5	.	CASSYGGYQPQHF	TGTGCCAGCAGTTATGGGGGATATCAGCCCCAGCATTTT
TRBV15	few	TRBJ2-2	TRBD2	CATSAGTSGYTGELFF	TGTGCCACCAGCGCCGGGACTAGCGGTTACACCGGGGAGCTGTTTTTT
TRBV12-3/TRBV12-4	many	TRBJ2-5	TRBD2	CASHRGGGETQYF	TGTGCCAGCCATCGGGGGGGTGGAGAGACCCAGTACTTC
TRBV5-6	.	TRBJ2-5	.	CASSLIGKTQYF	TGTGCCAGCAGCTTAATCGGAAAGACCCAGTACTTC
TRBV12-5	.	TRBJ2-5	TRBD1	CASGHGDRGRAETQYF	TGTGCTAGTGGCCACGGGGACAGGGGACGGGCGGAGACCCAGTACTTC
TRBV9	few	TRBJ2-7	TRBD2	CASSVGSGIKYEQYF	TGTGCCAGCAGCGTAGGTAGCGGGATAAAGTACGAGCAGTACTTC
TRBV7-6	.	TRBJ2-1	TRBD1	CASSTDRENFDEQFF	TGTGCCAGCAGCACGGACAGGGAGAATTTCGATGAGCAGTTCTTC
TRBV12-3/TRBV12-4	many	TRBJ2-2	.	CASSLSGSGELFF	TGTGCCAGCAGTTTATCAGGGTCCGGGGAGCTGTTTTTT
TRBV12-5	.	TRBJ1-1	TRBD1	CASVPDRLGGAFF	TGTGCTAGTGTCCCGGACAGGCTCGGGGGAGCTTTCTTT
TRBV30	few	TRBJ2-1	.	CAWTEGGEQFF	TGTGCCTGGACTGAGGGCGGAGAGCAGTTCTTC
TRBV6-5	.	TRBJ1-2	.	CASSYSAGNYGYTF	TGTGCCAGCAGTTACTCAGCCGGGAACTATGGCTACACCTTC
TRBV11-2	few	TRBJ2-1	.	CASSRSRGTNFIYNEQFF	TGTGCCAGCAGCCGCAGTAGGGGGACCAACTTTATATACAATGAGCAGTTCTTC
TRBV19	.	TRBJ2-2	.	CASSLTRGILTGELFF	TGTGCCAGTAGTCTAACCAGAGGGATCCTCACCGGGGAGCTGTTTTTT
TRBV9	few	TRBJ1-6	.	CASSVGPSSYNSPLHF	TGTGCCAGCAGCGTGGGACCGAGCTCCTATAATTCACCCCTCCACTTT
TRBV5-1	.	TRBJ2-7	TRBD1	CASSGDRGPLSYEQYF	TGCGCCAGCAGCGGGGACAGGGGCCCCCTATCCTACGAGCAGTACTTC
TRBV27	.	TRBJ2-7	.	CASSLRLGEQYF	TGTGCCAGCTCATTGAGACTCGGCGAGCAGTACTTC
TRBV7-8	.	TRBJ1-6	.	CASSPITGSPLHF	TGTGCCAGCAGCCCGATTACGGGTTCACCCCTCCACTTT
TRBV7-2	.	TRBJ1-6	TRBD1	CASSPDRTYNSPLHF	TGTGCCAGCAGTCCGGACAGGACATATAATTCACCCCTCCACTTT
TRBV6-1	.	TRBJ2-3	.	CASSVDTVQYF	TGTGCCAGCAGTGTGGACACGGTGCAGTATTTT
TRBV20-1	.	TRBJ2-3	TRBD1	CSARDRGLGGGTQYF	TGCAGTGCTAGAGATCGAGGTCTAGGGGGCGGTACGCAGTATTTT
TRBV5-1	many	TRBJ2-7	.	CASSLLNREQYF	TGCGCCAGCAGCTTACTCAACCGCGAGCAGTACTTC